A single sample is the source of the 9 T cell receptor beta chains below, sequenced in a study of T cells in localized non-small cell lung cancer. Produced via immunoSEQ multiplex PCR; TCRdb's table is partial and in-frame only. Counted here are some 49,000 clones, under 90% occurring once; the ten biggest clones make up under 20%. Sequences were derived from peripheral blood mononuclear cells, sampled before any cancer treatment. The origin of the receptors is a man between 40 and 70 years old with stage III lung adenocarcinoma.

J is TRBJ1-2 and V is TRBV27; 10 bases line up with TRBD1. After removal of 4 bases from V and 1 base from J, the junction contained 6 bases not matched to a gene. The CDR3 has 16 residues. Germline assignment: CDR1 MNHEY and CDR2 SMNVEV (reference sequence). CDR3: CASSSSRTGGNYGYTF. As DNA, the CDR3 is TGTGCCAGCAGTTCCTCTCGGACAGGGGGTAACTATGGCTACACCTTC.

V gene TRBV6-4 combines with J gene TRBJ2-3; D possibly corresponds to TRBD2 (6 bases). This CDR3 region has 16 residues. V was trimmed by 4 bases and J by 0 bases, leaving 14 bases between them. The germline V gene encodes CDR1 MRHNA and CDR2 SNTAGT. Written as DNA, the CDR3 is TGTGCCAGCAGTGCAAGGGGAGGCTTTAGCACAGATACGCAGTATTTT. This gives the protein CASSARGGFSTDTQYF.

V is TRBV10-2 and J is TRBJ1-2, with D possibly matching TRBD1 (6 bases). Germline CDR1 reads WSHSY; CDR2 reads SAAADI. V lost 2 bases to trimming and J lost 6 bases, with 10 bases between them. The CDR3 has 13 amino acids. CDR3 loop: CASSEGGGHGYTF. The CDR3 DNA reads TGCGCCAGCAGTGAGGGGGGCGGCCATGGCTACACCTTC.

The chain has TRBV18 and TRBJ1-4; D is unresolved. The length of the CDR3 is 13 residues. Germline V gene data show CDR1 as KGHSH and CDR2 as LQKENI. Trimming cost V 3 bases and J 2 bases, with 4 bases left between them. CDR3 DNA sequence: TGTGCCAGCTCACCGAACACTAATGAAAAACTGTTTTTT. Encoded protein: CASSPNTNEKLFF. The variable domain in full, with the rest retrieved from reference TRBV18 and TRBJ1-4, is NAGVMQNPRHLVRRRGQEARLRCSPMKGHSHVYWYRQLPEEGLKFMVYLQKENIIDESGMPKERFSAEFPKEGPSILRIQQVVRGDSAAYFCASSPNTNEKLFFGSGTQLSVL.

This clone was picked up one time. This chain joins TRBV11-2 and TRBJ2-5; TRBD2 agrees at 12 bases. Germline CDR1 and CDR2: SGHAT and FQNNGV. The CDR3 loop spans 16 amino acids. The V and J ends lost 0 bases and 4 bases, in that order; junction bases with no gene match: 3. The CDR3 loop is CASSLDVGLAGETQYF. DNA for the CDR3: TGTGCCAGCAGCTTAGATGTGGGACTAGCGGGAGAGACCCAGTACTTC.

The chain is built from TRBV6-4 and TRBJ2-1; D remains ambiguous. V was pared by 6 bases and J by 0 bases, with 15 bases between. The length of the CDR3 is 16 residues. Germline V CDR1 and CDR2: MRHNA, SNTAGT. The CDR3 nucleotides are TGTGCCAGCAGGGAGTCTCGTGGAAGCTCCTACAATGAGCAGTTCTTC. It encodes CASRESRGSSYNEQFF.

The chain links TRBV5-8 to TRBJ2-5; perhaps TRBD2 as D (5 bases). With 3 bases removed from V and 2 bases from J, the gap between germline ends came to 11 bases. The CDR3 runs to 14 residues. The V gene's germline CDR1 is SGHTS and CDR2 YDEGEE. The CDR3, as DNA: TGTGCCAGCAGCTGGATTTCGGGACAAGAGACCCAGTACTTC. This translates into CASSWISGQETQYF.

This chain uses TRBV6-5 with TRBJ2-5, with no clear D. From germline, CDR1 is MNHEY and CDR2 SVGAGI. This CDR3 has 14 residues. V was trimmed by 0 bases and J by 5 bases, leaving 10 bases between them. CDR3 loop: CASSYSFSQETQYF. CDR3 DNA: TGTGCCAGCAGTTACTCGTTTTCGCAGGAGACCCAGTACTTC.

The rearrangement links TRBV10-1 to TRBJ2-3; D gene uncertain. The CDR3 totals 12 residues. The V and J ends lost 2 bases and 6 bases respectively, with 6 bases between them. CDR1 and CDR2 from the germline V gene are WNHNN and SYGVQD (reference sequence). The CDR3 bases are TGCGCCAGCAGTGAGGGGTTGGATACGCAGTATTTT. This encodes CASSEGLDTQYF.